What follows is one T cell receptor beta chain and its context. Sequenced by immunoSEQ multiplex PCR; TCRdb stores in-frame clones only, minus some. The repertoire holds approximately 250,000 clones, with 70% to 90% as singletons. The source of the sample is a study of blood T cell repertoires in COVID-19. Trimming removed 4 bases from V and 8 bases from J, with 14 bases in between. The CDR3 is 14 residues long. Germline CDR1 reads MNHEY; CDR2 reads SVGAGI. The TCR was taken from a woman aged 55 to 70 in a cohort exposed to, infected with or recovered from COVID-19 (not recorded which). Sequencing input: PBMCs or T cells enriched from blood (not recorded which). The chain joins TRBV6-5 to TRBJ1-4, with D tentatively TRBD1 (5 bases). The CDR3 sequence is CASSLGFGGEKLFF. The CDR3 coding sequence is TGTGCCAGCAGTTTGGGGTTTGGGGGGGAAAAACTGTTTTTT.